Listed here are 7 T cell receptor beta chains from one sample, sequenced in a study of blood T cell repertoires in COVID-19. Sequencing was performed with immunoSEQ multiplex PCR; in TCRdb, only in-frame clones are kept and a portion is missing. The table has more than 150,000 clones, around 83% seen once. Sample: peripheral blood. The receptors here all came from a man younger than 30 with acute or convalescent COVID-19.

This clone was recorded once. The CDR3 bases are TGTGCCAGCAGCTTACAAAGGGGACAACCAAATGAAAAACTGTTTTTT. Amino acid sequence: CASSLQRGQPNEKLFF. V is TRBV11-2 and J is TRBJ1-4; D might be TRBD1 (6 bases). V lost 2 bases and J lost 5, with 15 bases in between. Germline assignment: CDR1 SGHAT and CDR2 FQNNGV. The CDR3 spans 16 residues. The entire variable domain, with the rest obtained from reference TRBV11-2 and TRBJ1-4, is as follows: EAGVAQSPRYKIIEKRQSVAFWCNPISGHATLYWYQQILGQGPKLLIQFQNNGVVDDSQLPKDRFSAERLKGVDSTLKIQPAKLEDSAVYLCASSLQRGQPNEKLFFGSGTQLSVL.

This clone was observed a handful of times. The chain recombines TRBV7-2 with TRBJ1-2; the match to TRBD1 covers 10 bases. V shed 3 bases and J 4 bases; nucleotides not matched to a gene: 8. Germline values: CDR1 SGHTA, CDR2 FQGNSA. The CDR3 totals 16 residues. The CDR3 protein is CASSFTGQGVGYGYTF. Here the CDR3 DNA reads TGTGCCAGCAGCTTTACAGGACAGGGGGTAGGCTATGGCTACACCTTC.

This clone was seen a single time. The chain joins TRBV4-1 to TRBJ2-5; 12 bases line up with TRBD2. The CDR3 sequence is 17 residues long. The V and J ends lost 5 bases and 1 base, in that order; junction bases with no gene match: 8. Germline lookup yields CDR1 MGHRA and CDR2 YSYEKL. The CDR3 DNA is TGCGCCAGCAGCTCCCTACTAGCGGGGGGAACCCAAGAGACCCAGTACTTC. Translation gives CASSSLLAGGTQETQYF.

The J gene is TRBJ2-7, the V gene TRBV2, with 8 bases identical to TRBD2. Unmatched junction bases numbered 3, after V lost 3 bases and J lost 2 bases. Germline V lookup: CDR1 SNHLY, CDR2 FYNNEI. The CDR3 length is 14 residues. The CDR3 nucleotides are TGTGCCAGCAGTGAGGAGCGGGGGACCTACGAGCAGTACTTC. This gives the protein CASSEERGTYEQYF.

The chain combines TRBV6-6 with TRBJ2-1, with 7 bases fitting TRBD2. J gave up 8 bases and V 7 bases, and 14 bases lay outside the gene matches. Germline CDR1 is MNHNY and CDR2 is SVGAGI (reference sequence). This CDR3 contains 15 residues. The CDR3 region is CASIGRDYLGDEQFF. CDR3 DNA sequence: TGTGCCAGCATCGGACGGGACTACCTAGGGGATGAGCAGTTCTTC.

This clone appeared once. The chain has TRBV5-8 and TRBJ1-1, with 8 bases that match TRBD1. This CDR3 is built from 13 residues. The V and J ends lost 5 bases and 6 bases, in that order; junction bases with no gene match: 6. Germline V gives CDR1 SGHTS, CDR2 YDEGEE. Here the CDR3 DNA reads TGTGCCAGCAGACTACAGGGGGGCGCTGAAGCTTTCTTT. It yields the protein CASRLQGGAEAFF.

The chain recombines TRBV28 with TRBJ1-3; TRBD1 aligns across 10 bases. CDR1 is MDHEN, CDR2 SYDVKM, per germline. The CDR3 consists of 14 residues. The V segment lost 9 bases and the J segment 4 bases; nucleotides outside the gene matches: 6. CDR3 region: CASVTGGAGNTIYF. CDR3 nucleotides: TGTGCCAGTGTGACAGGGGGCGCCGGAAACACCATATATTTT.